This T cell receptor beta chain appears in the sequencing data of a study of post-analysis software for immune sequencing data. Study overall: Both relapsing-remitting and secondary progressive multiple sclerosis featured among the disease courses, as did progressive-relapsing multiple sclerosis.

Study-level results: Five TRBV segments were significantly more frequent in patients than in controls. TRBV5-6, TRBV5-1 and TRBV20-1 were among these segments. Samples made in the same batch grouped tightly together by F measure.

In germline, CDR1 is MNHEY, CDR2 SMNVEV (reference sequence). There are 14 residues in the CDR3. V was trimmed by 4 bases and J by 1 base, leaving 10 bases between them. Concerning this clonotype: The antigen is undetermined.

Unique molecular identifiers were built into the TCR beta cDNA libraries. cDNA molecules numbering around 500,000 came from about 1 to 10 million T cells. TCRdb reprocessed the PCR reads via MiXCR and lists one record per CDR3 protein. The sample includes about 540,000 distinct CDR3 sequences, about a third of them seen just once. The sequencing sample was made of blood. The rearrangement links TRBV27 to TRBJ1-1; D unresolved. This receptor was taken from a girl aged 2-17 years with multiple sclerosis. CDR3 nucleotides: TGTGCCAGCAGTTCGACCCGCGGGAACACTGAAGCTTTCTTT. It is translated as CASSSTRGNTEAFF.